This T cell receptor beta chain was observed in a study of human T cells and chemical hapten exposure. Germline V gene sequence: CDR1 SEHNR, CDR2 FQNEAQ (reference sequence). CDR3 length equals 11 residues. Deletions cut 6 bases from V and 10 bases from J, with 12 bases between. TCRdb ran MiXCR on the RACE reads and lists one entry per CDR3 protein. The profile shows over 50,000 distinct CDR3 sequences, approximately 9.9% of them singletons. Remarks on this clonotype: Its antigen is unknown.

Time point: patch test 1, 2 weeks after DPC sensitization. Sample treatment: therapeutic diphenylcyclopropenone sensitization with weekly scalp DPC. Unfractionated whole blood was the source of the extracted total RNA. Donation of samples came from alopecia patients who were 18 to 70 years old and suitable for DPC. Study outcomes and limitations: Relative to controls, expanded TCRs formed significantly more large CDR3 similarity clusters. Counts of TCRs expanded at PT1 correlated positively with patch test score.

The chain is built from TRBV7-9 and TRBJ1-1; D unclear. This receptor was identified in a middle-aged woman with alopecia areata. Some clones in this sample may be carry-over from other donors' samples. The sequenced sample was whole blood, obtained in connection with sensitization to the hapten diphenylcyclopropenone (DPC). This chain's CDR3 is CASRDLLGAFF. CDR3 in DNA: TGTGCCAGCAGGGATCTTTTAGGAGCTTTCTTT.